Sequencing of this TCR beta chain was carried out in a study of early T cells in non-severe SARS-CoV-2 infection. This clonotype has just a few counts. The antigen remains undetermined. Study-level points and caveats: VDJdb-based annotation leaned toward anti-spike CD8 responses and missed private and CD4 specificities.

Attached unique molecular identifiers marked individual cDNA molecules. MiXCR, applied by TCRdb to the 5' RACE reads, yields one record per CDR3 protein. The data show more than 50,000 distinct CDR3 sequences, 13% seen once. The germline V gene has CDR1 MNHEY and CDR2 SMNVEV (reference sequence). The CDR3 is made up of 14 amino acids. Germline trimming cut 6 bases from V and 7 bases from J; bases unmatched to any gene: 7. The V call is TRBV27, the J call TRBJ1-5; 9 nucleotides line up with TRBD1. The clonotype was recovered from an adult who was a healthcare worker with PCR-confirmed SARS-CoV-2 infection or an uninfected control (not recorded which). The sequences come from whole blood, collected at baseline. The CDR3 spells CASRMGQGLQPQHF. The DNA for the CDR3 is TGTGCCAGCAGGATGGGACAGGGATTGCAGCCCCAGCATTTT.